This TCR beta chain was recovered during a study of regulatory T cells in long-lasting Graves disease (dated by TCRdb to 2020 to 2022). Regarding the complete study: In the newly diagnosed Graves' disease group, patients had been taking antithyroid drugs for less than 3 months. The study was registered as a clinical trial and conducted in China. Patients with persistent Graves' disease were compared with patients with newly diagnosed Graves' disease using TCR sequencing and RNA sequencing of peripheral blood. A total of around 35 samples underwent TCR sequencing, from about 13 patients with persistent Graves' disease and 20 or so patients with newly diagnosed Graves' disease. Results and caveats for the whole study, not just this receptor: Lower TCR Shannon entropy and fewer highly expanded clones were observed in persistent Graves' disease patients than in newly diagnosed patients, which suggested clonal expansion. Only peripheral blood was studied, because thyroid tissue, the primary lesion, was inaccessible. TRBV28, TRBJ1-2 and TRBJ2-5 were preferentially used in persistent disease, while TRBV20-1 and TRBJ2-1 were favored in newly diagnosed disease. More public clonotypes were shared among persistent patients (2,741) than among newly diagnosed patients (roughly 1,000). The small sample size was acknowledged by the authors as a limitation that may reduce accuracy. Only the TCR beta chain was sequenced and analyzed.

Based on the germline V gene, the CDR1 and CDR2 sequences are MNHEY and SVGEGT. The junction shows trimming of 5 bases on V and 5 bases on J, plus 12 bases between the germline ends. The CDR3 starts with the cysteine, ends with the phenylalanine, and has 13 residues. Only CDR3 DNA remains: 39 bases, in frame from the first base. The sample's time point label, decoded: newly diagnosed GD, antithyroid drugs for less than 3 months. RNA was extracted from PBMCs in TRIzol for both TCR sequencing and RNA sequencing. Graves' disease was diagnosed according to American Thyroid Association guidelines. Recruitment of patients was carried out at an endocrinology department in Xi'an, China. Each patient gave 7 to 9.5 milliliters of peripheral blood, collected in an EDTA anticoagulant tube. Ficoll Paque Plus density gradient separation was used to isolate PBMCs, and no further T cell sorting was performed. RNA quality was checked with an Agilent 2100 Bioanalyzer and agarose gel, and concentration with a NanoDrop 2000.

As regards this clonotype: Its cognate antigen has yet to be identified. No qualities accompany the bases; no much larger clone lies one base away.

Library preparation employed multiplex PCR. TCRdb lists the instrument as Illumina HiSeq 4000. TCR beta libraries were built with iRepertoire HTBI primers and Arm-PCR amplification of CDR3 regions. Before sequencing, the PCR products went through gel purification. Under the source paper's analysis protocol: Gene usage analysis of CDR3 amino acid clonotypes used the approximately 56 TRBV and 11 to 15 TRBJ segments found across samples. Filtered high-quality paired reads were merged into contigs using COPE and FqMerger. BLAST was used to align contigs to IMGT TRBV, TRBD and TRBJ reference genes, with CDR3 defined following IMGT. Any clonotype with a frequency above 0.1% was counted as a highly expanded clone. Shannon entropy served as the measure of repertoire diversity, while the Gini coefficient captured V-J evenness. Clonotypes shared by more than one individual were considered public. The public reads were reanalyzed by TCRdb: fastp trimming at Q25, MiXCR alignment, in-frame beta chains only. Rows matching on CDR3 protein sequence are summarized as one entry with the most common DNA and genes. The V and J calls, along with clone size, are taken from TCRdb and not from the paper's own processing. Present in this sample are hundreds of thousands of distinct CDR3 sequences, 15% to 20% of which were seen just once. The ten largest account for around 25% of the sample.

The same sample was also studied in work on T cells in Graves' hyperthyroidism and ophthalmopathy. The second source states: A patient counted as having stable Graves' hyperthyroidism if no progression to ophthalmopathy occurred over 18 months of follow-up. The hyperthyroidism patients were between 18 and 65 years old and newly diagnosed, with a disease duration of less than 2 months. Exclusion was applied to patients with uncontrolled infections, other autoimmune diseases, pregnancy or lactation. Diagnoses relied on clinical symptoms, serum thyroxine and TRAb, thyroid ultrasound and orbital computed tomography. The first round of RT-PCR for the TCR CDR3 was performed with the HTBI primer set and the Qiagen OneStep RT-PCR kit. Most expanded thyroid clonotypes (frequency above 0.001) were also detected in blood, a finding suggesting that blood repertoires may reflect thyroid immune responses. Ophthalmopathy was separated from stable hyperthyroidism by a 13 V-J signature model, with around 88% sensitivity and about 81% specificity obtained in cross-validation and 80%/75% obtained in testing. During validation, the model predicted progression to ophthalmopathy a median of approximately 6 months ahead of onset, with 60% to 71% sensitivity and more than 72% specificity. A discovery cohort of about 96 patients, 43 with Graves' ophthalmopathy and about 58 with stable Graves' hyperthyroidism, was used to find distinguishing TCR V-J signatures. An independent validation cohort of fewer than 20 hyperthyroidism patients and over 15 patients who later progressed to ophthalmopathy tested prospective prediction of ophthalmopathy. The 80 to 100 discovery patients were randomly divided into training and test sets at a 7:3 ratio. Thyroid tissue and blood T-cell repertoires from six Graves' hyperthyroidism patients were also compared in the study. After blood sampling, hyperthyroidism patients were treated with methimazole at a starting dose of 30 mg daily, and ophthalmopathy patients were treated with high-dose intravenous methylprednisolone. The libraries were constructed in a second round of multiplex PCR and then size-selected and purified. Sequencing of the libraries was done on an Illumina HiSeq2000 using paired-end 100 bp reads. SOAPnuke was used to process the raw data, with reads discarded if the reads contained adapters or uncalled bases, had a mean Phred below 15, or lacked an exact constant-primer or identifier match. COPE v1.2.5 was used to merge the high-quality paired reads, and each unique nucleotide sequence was defined as a clonotype. Clonotypes were aligned to IMGT TRBV, TRBD and TRBJ reference segments using MiTCR v1.1. Only V-J combinations with frequency above 0.0001, covering 98% to 99.2% of repertoires, were analysed. A TCS score was defined as the ratio of F50 (clonal expansion) to E x V (chaos), with BLOSUM62-based TCRdist applied between CDR3 peptides within each V-J. Welch's t-statistics and random forest reduced 500 to 550 V-J features to about 12, which were used in a naive Bayes classifier (R e1071). No statistical method was used to set the sample size in advance, and investigators knew the group allocation. According to the paper, TCR Vbeta CDR3 sequencing was carried out on around 140 peripheral blood samples, which came from 40 to 45 ophthalmopathy, 80 or so hyperthyroidism and 17 progressor patients.

This sample comprised peripheral blood mononuclear cells (PBMCs), obtained at new diagnosis, from a patient treated with antithyroid drugs. The TCR comes from a woman aged 35-65 years with Graves disease. Donor details come from another sample of the same person, matched by shared clones. This chain is built from TRBV6-2 or TRBV6-3 and TRBJ1-2, and TRBD1 may be the D gene, going by 6 matching bases. The DNA sequence is as follows: TGTGCCAGCAGTGACCAGGGGAGGTATGGCTACACCTTC. Its product reads: CASSDQGRYGYTF.